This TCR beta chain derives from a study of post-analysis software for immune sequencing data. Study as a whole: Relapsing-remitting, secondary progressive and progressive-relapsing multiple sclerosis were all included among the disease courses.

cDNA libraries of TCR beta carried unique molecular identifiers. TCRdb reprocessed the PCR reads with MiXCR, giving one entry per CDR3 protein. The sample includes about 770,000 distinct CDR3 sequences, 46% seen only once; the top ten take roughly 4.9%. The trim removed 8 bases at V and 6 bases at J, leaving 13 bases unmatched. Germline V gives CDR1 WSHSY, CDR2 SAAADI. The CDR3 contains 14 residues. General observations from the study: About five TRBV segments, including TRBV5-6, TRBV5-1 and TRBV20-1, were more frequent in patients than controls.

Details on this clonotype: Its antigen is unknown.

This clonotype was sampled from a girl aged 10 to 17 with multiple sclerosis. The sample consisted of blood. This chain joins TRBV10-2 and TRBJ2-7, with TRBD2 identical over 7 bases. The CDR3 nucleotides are TGCGCCAGCTCCATCCCCGGGACTATGTCCGAGCAGTACTTC. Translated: CASSIPGTMSEQYF.